The T cell receptor (beta chain) described here comes from a study of cytomegalovirus exposure and HLA in healthy donors (dated by TCRdb to 2016 to 2017). With regard to the full study: According to an earlier analysis of several hundred of the donors, 150 million to 200 million T cells yielded 90 million to 140 million unique TCR beta sequences and roughly 280 Gb of sequence data. Roughly 300 gigabases of sequencing data and around 87 million unique TCR sequences were included in an early release covering about 620 HLA-typed donors. Of the 398 genotyped donors, 81% fell in the genetic ancestry cluster associated with self-reported Caucasian donors. The study aimed to test whether cataloging public T cell receptors could reveal signatures of past pathogen exposure. The study profiled the T cell repertoires of about 640 subjects by immunosequencing and related them to cytomegalovirus serostatus. Besides the first cohort of roughly 640 subjects, a separate validation cohort made up of around 120 different subjects was used. To predict cytomegalovirus infection status, the study combined high-throughput TCR immunosequencing, statistical association of individual TCRs with disease status, and machine learning. A later analysis re-analyzed previously published TCR beta repertoires from 666 donors and added high-resolution HLA genotyping to study TCR occurrence patterns. Rather than using new phenotypic data, the later analysis identified candidate immune exposures from TCR beta sequences and from how often those sequences occurred across donors. An earlier analysis of approximately 580 of the donors used high-throughput TCR beta sequencing to judge whether each TCR beta V gene segment behaved as functional or pseudogenic. Donor age, sex, ethnicity and CMV serostatus were compiled alongside the repertoire data. A later genetic analysis used genome-wide SNP genotypes for about three fifths of the 666 donors, treating that subset as a discovery cohort. Every repertoire in the discovery cohort had been generated on one and the same sequencing platform. HLA typing included class I and class II loci at four-digit resolution. The number of typed donors differed by locus: about 620-640 for A, B, C, DRB1 and DQB1; 500 to 550 for DQA1; 606 for DPA1; and some 430 for DPB1. Because of strong linkage in the cohort, roughly five DR-DQ haplotypes were treated as single units for association and clustering. Among about 370 genotyped donors of the cohort, an average of about 220,000 unique TCR beta nucleotide sequences was sequenced per donor, of which about 20% were non-productive. What the research found in general, with its limitations: A few of the identified cytomegalovirus-associated TCR beta chains were confirmed in vitro to be specific for cytomegalovirus antigens. A cluster of highly shared sequence variants was judged likely to represent a technical artifact of the sequencing pipeline. Most TCR sequences were observed very rarely across donors, whereas some public TCRs were present in many individuals. A later analysis reported that several top co-occurrence clusters appeared linked to parvovirus B19, influenza, CMV and Epstein-Barr virus. When HLA alleles, especially DR and DQ, strongly co-occurred, attributing TCR associations to individual alleles was difficult. In a later genetic analysis, fewer N-insertions in productive TCRs were reported among donors in an Asian-associated ancestry cluster than the roughly 700-donor mean. According to the authors, the approach could potentially be generalized to other disease states and immunological phenotypes. This cohort had only TCR beta chains sequenced, and the lack of alpha or paired-chain data limited which features could be detected. The classifier was reported to diagnose cytomegalovirus status with high specificity and sensitivity in both the original and validation cohorts. Some IMGT-functional V segments, including TRBV6-2 and TRBV6-3, could not be distinguished by the 87-base-pair reads and were therefore excluded. The only immune exposure information available for the cohort was CMV serostatus. The study gave a list of around 170 TCR beta chains associated with cytomegalovirus. Because some donors lacked HLA typing at each locus, the association tests relied only on the typed subset. In a later analysis, the rate of TCR association differed among HLA loci, with DRB1 alleles having the most associated TCRs and HLA-C alleles having the fewest. In a later genetic analysis, a missense DCLRE1C variant was associated with V-gene and J-gene trimming of TCR beta chains, and the association was replicated in an independent cohort. According to a later analysis, most CMV-associated TCR beta chains appeared to be HLA-restricted, and the HLA associations seemed to be driven largely by CMV exposure. Around 16 rarely observed V segments, including chromosome 9 orphons, were excluded from the earlier analysis of approximately 500 of the donors because counts were too low. A further reported finding was that TCR beta sequences accurately predicted the HLA-A and HLA-B alleles for most subjects in the first cohort. In an earlier analysis of 587 of the donors, most TCR beta V segments appeared in productive rearrangements about 87% or about 30% of the time, broadly matching IMGT annotations. Linkage disequilibrium might explain the correlated functional status among segregating V segments, but an unknown experimental factor could not be ruled out. A later analysis associated 15,000 or so TCR beta sequences with specific HLA alleles at a false discovery rate of 0.05. Sequencing depth was assumed to be roughly uniform across donors in the presence/absence analyses, though that assumption may not hold. Compared with equally common non-associated chains, HLA-associated TCR beta chains in a later analysis were more clonally expanded and had lower generation probabilities.

The cohort consisted of 650 to 700 healthy bone marrow donors. Cohort members were all nominally healthy when sampled, although unrecorded immune exposures were likely present. The donor was CMV seronegative and belonged to the group of 352 seronegative cohort members. Each donor provided a peripheral blood sample, and peripheral blood mononuclear cells were used for TCR beta sequencing. The Qiagen DNeasy Blood Extraction Kit was used to extract genomic DNA from the blood cell samples. Concerning this clone itself: Its antigen is unknown. No base quality values were provided; no much bigger clone lies one nucleotide off.

CDR1 and CDR2 were assigned from the germline V gene (reference sequence) as SEHNR and FQNEAQ. The CDR3, cysteine through phenylalanine, is 16 amino acids long. Only the CDR3 DNA is retained, 48 bases long and in frame from the first base. The junction shows trimming of 1 base on V and 1 base on J, plus 12 bases between the germline ends. Preparation of the library involved the immunoSEQ multiplex PCR assay. A mixture of 60 forward primers for TCR Vbeta segments and 13 reverse primers for TCR Jbeta segments was used in the multiplex PCR. The CDR3 region of rearranged TCR beta genes was amplified from genomic DNA by a multiplex PCR assay. On the Illumina HiSeq System, the amplified TCR beta libraries were sequenced as 87-base-pair reads. As for the original processing: A later analysis tallied 75 million to 95 million unique TCR beta chains across the 700 or so repertoires, and approximately 12 million of those chains were shared by two or more donors. Raw reads were error-corrected and collapsed into unique sequences with a nearest-neighbor algorithm that merged closely related sequences to remove PCR and sequencing errors. To assign V, D and J gene segments, CDR3 sequences were aligned to IMGT reference sequences. Each retained sequence needed at least a six-nucleotide match to both a V gene segment and a J gene segment. A rearrangement was called productive if the CDR3 had no stop codons and remained in frame with V and J, and every other rearrangement was called non-productive. CDR3 was defined according to IMGT convention as the region running from the second conserved V-encoded cysteine to the conserved J-encoded phenylalanine. Sequences without an unambiguous match to a single V gene segment were excluded from the earlier analysis of about 630 of the donors. An earlier analysis of several hundred of the donors called V segments functional above 56.7% productive rearrangements and segregating when the between-donor standard deviation exceeded 5%. To diagnose cytomegalovirus status from the catalog of TCR beta chain sequences, a statistical classification framework was built. In a later analysis, TCR nucleotide sequences were compared against IMGT/GENE-DB human TR gene sequences so that V and J genes could be assigned. In a later analysis, CDR3 sequences and most-parsimonious VDJ recombination scenarios were assigned using the TCRdist pipeline. A later analysis defined each TCR beta chain by its CDR3 amino acid sequence plus V-gene family, and excluded reads lacking a unique V-gene family. A later analysis removed nearly 600 highly shared, low-generation-probability nucleotide sequences to deal with suspected cross-contamination and a sequencing artifact. In a later analysis, a clonal expansion index for each public chain was calculated from normalized within-repertoire ranks of inferred template counts. Generation probabilities in a later analysis came from a VDJ recombination model fitted to out-of-frame rearrangements, and those results were checked against IGoR. Hypergeometric tests were used in a later analysis to score TCR-TCR, TCR-HLA and TCR-CMV co-occurrence, with a repertoire-size bias correction applied to the TCR pairs. A later analysis estimated false discovery rates by permuting HLA or CMV assignments 20 times. In a later analysis, co-occurring TCRs were grouped with DBSCAN, and TCRdist sequence similarity was added when clustering was performed within HLA-allele-positive subsets. Repertoires with fewer than 30,000 or more than 120,000 public chains, plus five repertoires with anomalous nucleotide sharing, were excluded from co-occurrence clustering. The immuneACCESS repertoire file appears here via TCRdb, limited to in-frame rearrangements. These files lack a portion of the clones; in checked studies, under half of the deficit traces to unresolved V genes, and the cause of the others is not known. V and J calls and clone size come straight from that table; D and trimming were deduced from the DNA. This sample has some 150,000 clones in its table, and around 85% of those were observed once. In total, the top ten clones hold more than 3.5% of the sample.

Sample: PBMCs. The chain couples TRBV7-9 to TRBJ2-3; the D gene lacks a confident call. The TCR was taken from a man in his forties or fifties in good health and CMV-seronegative. The CDR3 is CASSLVAGVGTDTQYF. Here is the DNA: TGTGCCAGCAGCTTAGTGGCTGGAGTTGGCACAGATACGCAGTATTTT.